The T cell receptor beta chain under discussion was sequenced for a study of beta chain features in type 1 diabetes. Expressed TCRB transcripts got sequenced, as all isolated RNA was reverse transcribed. Sequenced by immunoSEQ multiplex PCR; TCRdb stores in-frame clones only, minus some. Of 240,000 or so clones listed, around 68% were seen once; the top ten hold about 0.05%. V lost 0 bases to trimming and J lost 3 bases, with 18 bases between them. This CDR3 is 17 amino acids long. Germline-derived CDR1 and CDR2 are MGHRA and YSYEKL. Sequences were obtained from naive CD4+ T cells from blood. This sequence was found in a man aged 30 to 45 in good health. The chain carries TRBV4-1 and TRBJ2-7; TRBD1 is a possible D gene (6 bases). CDR3 protein: CASSQDRARQQGYEQYF. CDR3 sequence (DNA): TGCGCCAGCAGCCAAGATCGTGCACGGCAACAGGGCTACGAGCAGTACTTC.